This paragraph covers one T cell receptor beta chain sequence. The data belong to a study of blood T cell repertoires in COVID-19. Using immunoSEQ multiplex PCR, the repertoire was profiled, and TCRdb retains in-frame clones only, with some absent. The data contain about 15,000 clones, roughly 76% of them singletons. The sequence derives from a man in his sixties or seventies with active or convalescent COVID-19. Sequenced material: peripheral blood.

CDR3 DNA: TGCGCCAGCAGCTTGGGACAGGAATTCTCACCCCTCCACTTT. Translating it yields CASSLGQEFSPLHF. The chain is built from TRBV5-1 and TRBJ1-6, with D possibly TRBD1 on 6 matching bases. The ends were cut back, 0 bases at V and 10 bases at J, with 11 bases in the middle. CDR3 length equals 14 residues. Germline assignment: CDR1 SGHRS and CDR2 YFSETQ.